This T cell receptor beta chain was recorded in a study of human T cells and chemical hapten exposure. The wider study: Patients having alopecia areata, totalis or universalis were mostly female.

In its sample, this clonotype was seen many times. The junction had 4 bases not matched to a gene; V was cut back by 5 bases and J by 7 bases. The CDR3 runs 13 residues. Looked up from germline, CDR1 is SGHNT and CDR2 is YENEEA. In TCRdb, the RACE reads were re-called with MiXCR into one record per CDR3 protein. The repertoire has approximately 260,000 distinct CDR3 sequences, almost 8% of them found once; the top ten carry more than 1%. The time point was: pre-sensitization, week 0. Documented treatment: therapeutic diphenylcyclopropenone sensitization with weekly scalp DPC. This rearrangement joins TRBV11-3 to TRBJ2-2, with TRBD2 matching 7 bases. The sequencing here drew on whole blood, taken in connection with sensitization to the hapten diphenylcyclopropenone (DPC). This TCR was sampled from a man between 18 and 29 years old with alopecia areata. Some clones in this sample may be carry-over from other donors' samples. CDR3 sequence: CASSPSSGGELFF. The CDR3 DNA is TGTGCCAGCAGCCCCTCTAGCGGCGGGGAGCTGTTTTTT.